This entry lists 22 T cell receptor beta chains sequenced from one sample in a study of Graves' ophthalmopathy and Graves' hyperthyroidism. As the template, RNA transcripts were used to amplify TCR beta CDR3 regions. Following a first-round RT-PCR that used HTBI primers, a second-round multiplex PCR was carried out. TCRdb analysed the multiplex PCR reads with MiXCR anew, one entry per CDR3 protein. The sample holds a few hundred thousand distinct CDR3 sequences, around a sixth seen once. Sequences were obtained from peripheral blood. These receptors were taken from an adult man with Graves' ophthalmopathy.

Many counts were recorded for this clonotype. The CDR3, as DNA: TGTGCCAGCAGTCCAGCGCCCCCCGGAGAGACCCAGTACTTC. Protein product: CASSPAPPGETQYF. V usage is TRBV28 and J usage is TRBJ2-5; D is unresolved. Trimming pared 5 bases from V and 4 bases from J, leaving 14 bases between. Per the germline V gene, CDR1 is MDHEN and CDR2 is SYDVKM. The length of the CDR3 is 14 residues.

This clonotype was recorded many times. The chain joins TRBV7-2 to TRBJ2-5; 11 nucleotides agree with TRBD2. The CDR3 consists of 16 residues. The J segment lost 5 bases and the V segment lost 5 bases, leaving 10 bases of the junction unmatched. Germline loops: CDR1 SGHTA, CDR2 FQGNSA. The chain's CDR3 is CASSPVSGGAGETQYF. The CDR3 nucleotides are TGTGCCAGCAGCCCGGTTAGCGGGGGGGCCGGGGAGACCCAGTACTTC.

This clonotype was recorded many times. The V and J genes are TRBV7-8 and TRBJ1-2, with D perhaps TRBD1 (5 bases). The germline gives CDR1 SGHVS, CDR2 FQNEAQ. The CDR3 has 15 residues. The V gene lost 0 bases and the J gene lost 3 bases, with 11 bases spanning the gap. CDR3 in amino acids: CASSLAAGSDYGYTF. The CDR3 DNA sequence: TGTGCCAGCAGCTTAGCGGCAGGGTCAGACTATGGCTACACCTTC.

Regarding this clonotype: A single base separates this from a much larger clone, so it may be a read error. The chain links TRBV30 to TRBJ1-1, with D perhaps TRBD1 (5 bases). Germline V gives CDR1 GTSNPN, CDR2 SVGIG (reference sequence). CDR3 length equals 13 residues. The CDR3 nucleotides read TGTCCCGGACCGGGACTGACGAACACTGAAGCTTTCTTT. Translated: CPGPGLTNTEAFF.

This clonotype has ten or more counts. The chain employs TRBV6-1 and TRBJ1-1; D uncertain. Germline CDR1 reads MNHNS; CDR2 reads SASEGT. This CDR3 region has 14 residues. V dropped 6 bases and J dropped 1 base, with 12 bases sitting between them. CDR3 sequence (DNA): TGTGCCAGCAGGGATAATAGTAAGAACACTGAAGCTTTCTTT. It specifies CASRDNSKNTEAFF.

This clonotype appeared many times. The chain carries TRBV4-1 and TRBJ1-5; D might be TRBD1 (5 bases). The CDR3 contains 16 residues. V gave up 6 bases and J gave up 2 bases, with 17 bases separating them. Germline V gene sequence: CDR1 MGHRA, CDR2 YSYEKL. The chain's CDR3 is CASRGGVGRGNQPQHF. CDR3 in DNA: TGCGCCAGCAGGGGGGGGGTCGGCAGGGGCAATCAGCCCCAGCATTTT.

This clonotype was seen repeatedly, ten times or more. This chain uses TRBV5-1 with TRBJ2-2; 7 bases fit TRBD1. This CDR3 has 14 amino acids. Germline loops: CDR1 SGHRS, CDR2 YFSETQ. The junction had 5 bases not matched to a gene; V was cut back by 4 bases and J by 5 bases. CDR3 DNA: TGCGCCAGCAGCCGGGACAGAGTAACCGGGGAGCTGTTTTTT. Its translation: CASSRDRVTGELFF.

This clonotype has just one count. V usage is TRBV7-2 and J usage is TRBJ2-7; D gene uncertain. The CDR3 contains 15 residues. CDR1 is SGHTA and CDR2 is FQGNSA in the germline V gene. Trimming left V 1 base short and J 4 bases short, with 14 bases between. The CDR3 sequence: CASSLGRRPLYEQYF. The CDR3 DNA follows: TGTGCCAGCAGCTTAGGACGGAGACCTCTTTACGAGCAGTACTTC.

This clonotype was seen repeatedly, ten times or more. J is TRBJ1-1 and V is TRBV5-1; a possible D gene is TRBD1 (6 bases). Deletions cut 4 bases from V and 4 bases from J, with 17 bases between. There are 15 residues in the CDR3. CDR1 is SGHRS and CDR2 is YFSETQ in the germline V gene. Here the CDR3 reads CASSQEAGVGTEAFF. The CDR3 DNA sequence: TGCGCCAGCAGCCAAGAGGCAGGGGTAGGCACTGAAGCTTTCTTT.

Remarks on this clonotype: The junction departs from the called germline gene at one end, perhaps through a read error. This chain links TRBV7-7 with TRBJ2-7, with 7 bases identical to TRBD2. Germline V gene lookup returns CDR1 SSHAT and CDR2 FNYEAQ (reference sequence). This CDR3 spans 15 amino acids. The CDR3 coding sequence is TGTGCTAGCAGCTTAGGGTCTAGCGGTTACTACGAGCAGTACTTC. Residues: CASSLGSSGYYEQYF.

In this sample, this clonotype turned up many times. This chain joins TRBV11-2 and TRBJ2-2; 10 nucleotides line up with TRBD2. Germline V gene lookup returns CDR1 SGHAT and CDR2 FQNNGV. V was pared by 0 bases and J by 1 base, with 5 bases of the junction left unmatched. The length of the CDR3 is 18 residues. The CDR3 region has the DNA TGTGCCAGCAGCTTAGATAGTCTAGCGGGAGAGAACACCGGGGAGCTGTTTTTT. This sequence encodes CASSLDSLAGENTGELFF.

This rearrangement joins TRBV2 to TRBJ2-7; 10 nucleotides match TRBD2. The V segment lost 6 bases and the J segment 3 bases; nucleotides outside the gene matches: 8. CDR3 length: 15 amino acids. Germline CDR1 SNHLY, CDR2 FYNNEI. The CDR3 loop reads CASRSGTSAFYEQYF. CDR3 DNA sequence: TGTGCCAGCAGGTCGGGGACTAGCGCCTTCTACGAGCAGTACTTC.

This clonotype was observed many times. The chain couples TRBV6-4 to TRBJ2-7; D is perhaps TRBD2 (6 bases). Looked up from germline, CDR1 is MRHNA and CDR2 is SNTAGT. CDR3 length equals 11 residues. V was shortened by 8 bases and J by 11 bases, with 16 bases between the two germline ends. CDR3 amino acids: CASDSGLLKYF. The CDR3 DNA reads TGTGCCAGCGACTCGGGACTCCTAAAGTACTTC.

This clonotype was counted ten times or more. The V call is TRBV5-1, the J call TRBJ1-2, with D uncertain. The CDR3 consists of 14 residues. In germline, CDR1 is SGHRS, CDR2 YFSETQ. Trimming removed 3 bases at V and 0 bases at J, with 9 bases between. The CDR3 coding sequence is TGCGCCAGCAGCTCCGCCGGGACTAACTATGGCTACACCTTC. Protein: CASSSAGTNYGYTF. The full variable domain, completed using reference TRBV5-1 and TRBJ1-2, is KAGVTQTPRYLIKTRGQQVTLSCSPISGHRSVSWYQQTPGQGLQFLFEYFSETQRNKGNFPGRFSGRQFSNSRSEMNVSTLELGDSALYLCASSSAGTNYGYTFGSGTRLTVV.

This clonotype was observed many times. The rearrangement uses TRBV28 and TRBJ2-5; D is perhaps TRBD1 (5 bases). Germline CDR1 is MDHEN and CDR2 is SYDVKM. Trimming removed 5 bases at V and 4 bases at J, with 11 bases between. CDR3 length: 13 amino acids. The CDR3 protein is CASSEGALETQYF. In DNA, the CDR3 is TGTGCCAGCAGTGAAGGGGCTTTAGAGACCCAGTACTTC.

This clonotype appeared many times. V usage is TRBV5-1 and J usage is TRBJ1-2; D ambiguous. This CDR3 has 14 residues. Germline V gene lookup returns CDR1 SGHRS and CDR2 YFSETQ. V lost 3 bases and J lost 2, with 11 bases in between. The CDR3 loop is CASSYEQLNYGYTF. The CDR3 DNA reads TGCGCCAGCAGCTATGAACAGCTCAACTATGGCTACACCTTC.

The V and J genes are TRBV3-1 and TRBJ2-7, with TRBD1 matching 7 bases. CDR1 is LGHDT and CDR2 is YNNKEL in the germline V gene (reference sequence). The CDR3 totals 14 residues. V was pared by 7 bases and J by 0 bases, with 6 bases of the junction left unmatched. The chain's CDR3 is CASTSRDSSYEQYF. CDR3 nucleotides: TGTGCCAGCACCAGCCGGGACAGCTCCTACGAGCAGTACTTC.

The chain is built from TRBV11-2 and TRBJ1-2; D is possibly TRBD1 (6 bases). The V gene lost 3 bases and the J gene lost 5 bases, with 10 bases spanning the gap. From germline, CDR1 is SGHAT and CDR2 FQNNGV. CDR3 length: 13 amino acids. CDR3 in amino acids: CASSFYRVYGYTF. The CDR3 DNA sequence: TGTGCCAGCAGCTTCTACAGGGTATATGGCTACACCTTC.

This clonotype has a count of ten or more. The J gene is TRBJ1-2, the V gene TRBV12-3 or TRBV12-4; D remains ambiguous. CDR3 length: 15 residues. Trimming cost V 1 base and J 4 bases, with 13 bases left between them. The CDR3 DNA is TGTGCCAGCAGTTTAGGTCAGGAGGACGTCTATGGCTACACCTTC. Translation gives CASSLGQEDVYGYTF.

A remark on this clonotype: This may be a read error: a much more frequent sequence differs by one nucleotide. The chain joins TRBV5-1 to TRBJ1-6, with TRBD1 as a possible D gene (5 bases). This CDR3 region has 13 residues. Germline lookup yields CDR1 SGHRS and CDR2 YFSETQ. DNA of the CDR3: TGCGCCAGCAGCAGGGGACCAAATTCACCCCGCCACTTT. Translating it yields CASSRGPNSPRHF.

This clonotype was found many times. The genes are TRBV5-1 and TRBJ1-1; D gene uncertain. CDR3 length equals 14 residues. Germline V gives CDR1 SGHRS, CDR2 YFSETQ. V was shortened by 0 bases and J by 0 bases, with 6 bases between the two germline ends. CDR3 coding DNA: TGCGCCAGCAGCTTGGGCAGCATGAACACTGAAGCTTTCTTT. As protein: CASSLGSMNTEAFF.

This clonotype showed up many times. CDR3 in DNA: TGTGCCAGCCGACAGGGGCGGTTCTATGGCTACACCTTC. Translated: CASRQGRFYGYTF. The V call is TRBV6-2 or TRBV6-3, the J call TRBJ1-2; 8 bases are a match to TRBD1. The CDR3 loop spans 13 amino acids. With V trimmed by 8 bases and J by 4 bases, 6 bases remained unmatched. The germline gives CDR1 MNHEY, CDR2 SVGEGT.